This T cell receptor (beta chain) appears in the sequencing data of a study of CD8+ T cells in alopecia areata. The sample's treatment: oral pan-JAK inhibitor, 5-10 mg twice daily. Alopecia areata patients gave lesional scalp punch biopsies and peripheral blood samples. V lost 5 bases and J 7 bases, leaving 15 bases between the germline ends. Germline CDR1 ENHRY, CDR2 SYGVKD. The CDR3 is made up of 13 amino acids. Sequencing templates came from extracted RNA that was reverse transcribed into cDNA. Assay: immunoSEQ multiplex PCR; the TCRdb copy retains only in-frame clones and omits some. The repertoire holds 130,000 or so clones, with roughly 86% as singletons.

This TCR was recovered from a human donor with alopecia areata. This specimen consisted of CD8+ T cells sorted from blood, obtained at week 4, from a patient treated with tofacitinib. V gene TRBV10-3 combines with J gene TRBJ2-7; D possibly corresponds to TRBD1 (6 bases). This CDR3 reads CAISPSGAGEQYF. DNA for the CDR3: TGTGCCATCAGTCCCTCAGGGGCCGGGGAGCAGTACTTC.